The sequence of this T cell receptor (beta chain) was determined in a study of quantifying T cell responses using KT2 cells. Study-level information: cDNA was made from DNase-treated RNA using alpha and beta constant primers.

Study-level findings and limits: Counts of KT2 alpha and beta sequences rose linearly with the number of KT2 cells added.

The V end was cut by 1 base, the J end by 4 bases, with 10 bases between. CDR1 is SEHNR and CDR2 is FQNEAQ in the germline V gene (reference sequence). The CDR3 spans 14 residues. Unfractionated PBMC were spiked with known numbers of KT2 clone cells. An oligo carrying a UMI was ligated to the cDNA 3' end. First-round PCR used roughly 4 cycles and beta primers RC1.1 and RC1.2 covering TRBC1 and TRBC2. TCRdb re-called the UMI-ligation and nested PCR reads through MiXCR, storing one row per CDR3 protein. The data hold tens of thousands of distinct CDR3 sequences, with 11% observed a single time. In this sample, this clonotype turned up a few times. Its antigen remains unknown.

The clonotype was recovered from a human donor. The sample consisted of PBMCs spiked with cells of the T cell clone KT2. The chain employs TRBV7-9 and TRBJ1-1; D may be TRBD1 (6 bases). CDR3 region: CASSLVRGPTEAFF. The CDR3 DNA reads as TGTGCCAGCAGCTTAGTTCGGGGGCCCACTGAAGCTTTCTTT.